This TCR beta chain is drawn from a study of shared clonotypes between healthy human individuals. Germline CDR1 reads LNHDA; CDR2 reads SQIVND (reference sequence). V was clipped by 7 bases and J by 0 bases, with 10 bases between them. This CDR3 has 13 residues. Around 30,000 T cell genomes (roughly 300 ng DNA) went into each PBMC replicate. Original processing methods: ImmunoSEQ yielded junction-only sequences lacking quality scores, so filtering differed. The data were produced by immunoSEQ multiplex PCR, yet TCRdb's version contains in-frame clones alone and is incomplete. V and J calls plus clone size are reproduced from that table; the DNA served to infer D and trimming. The data contain about half a million clones, 79% of them singletons. General observations from the study: The researchers took only blood, and tissue repertoires probably look different.

As regards this clone: What it binds is unknown.

Donors, without exception, were Caucasian adults residing in Nashville, Tennessee. Input material: PBMCs. The source is a woman between 35 and 50 years old in good health. Some clones in this sample may be carry-over from other donors' samples. The gene calls are TRBV19 and TRBJ2-7; D is unresolved. CDR3 loop: CASKDISSYEQYF. In DNA, the CDR3 is TGTGCCAGTAAGGATATCAGCTCCTACGAGCAGTACTTC.